This T cell receptor beta chain was observed in a study of T cells in Graves' hyperthyroidism and ophthalmopathy. Trimming removed 5 bases from V and 4 bases from J, with 9 bases in between. Germline values: CDR1 SGHAT, CDR2 FQNNGV. This CDR3 has 13 residues. TCR beta CDR3 region amplification was performed from RNA transcripts. A first-round RT-PCR of the TCR CDR3 used the HTBI primer set. TCRdb reprocessed the multiplex PCR reads with MiXCR, giving one entry per CDR3 protein. The repertoire holds around 490,000 distinct CDR3 sequences, with about 20% as singletons. Fresh 10 ml peripheral blood yielded PBMCs. Overall study results and limits: Through a model of 13 V-J features, ophthalmopathy was separated from stable hyperthyroidism.

This clonotype was seen many times. Its antigen is not identified. The V and J genes are TRBV11-2 and TRBJ2-1, with no clear D. Sample: blood. The receptor comes from a man aged 40-55 years with Graves' ophthalmopathy. CDR3 nucleotide sequence: TGTGCCAGCAGCAACACAGCTTACAATGAGCAGTTCTTC. The encoded protein is CASSNTAYNEQFF.